This TCR beta chain was recorded in a study of T-cell reconstitution after alpha-beta-depleted transplantation in children (dated by TCRdb to 2015 to 2016). As for the study more broadly: T-cell immune reconstitution after TCRalphabeta/CD19-depleted allogeneic hematopoietic cell transplantation in children was quantitatively tracked in the study by means of TCR repertoire profiling. Broader findings and caveats from the paper: In some patients, high TCRbeta diversity at day 60 was attributed to recipient T cells and intrathymic progenitors that had survived conditioning. The apparently early alphabetaT-cell count recovery about two months after transplant was reportedly dependent on only several hundred rapidly expanded clones derived from non-depleted graft cells. Over the following months the frequencies of hyperexpanded clones went down, and after one year T-cell counts and TCRbeta diversity were mostly credited to newly produced T cells.

In this sample, this clonotype turned up many times. The antigen it binds to is not known. Per-base quality was not reported, and no clone a single base away is much larger than it. The library was generated by PCR. The listed sequencing device is Illumina HiSeq 2500. TCR libraries were prepared with molecular barcoding, using unique molecular identifiers to normalize TCRbeta repertoire quantification. TCRdb took the public reads, trimmed them with fastp at Q25, ran MiXCR for clone calling and kept in-frame beta chains. A single entry per CDR3 protein holds the most common genes and DNA from its merged rows. In this sample the table shows 180,000 or so distinct CDR3 sequences, around 5.9% of which occur a single time. 4.5% of the sample is in the top ten clones. Taken from the germline V gene, the CDR1 and CDR2 loops are SQVTM and ANQGSEA. The CDR3 measures 13 amino acids from cysteine to phenylalanine. The retained sequence is limited to the CDR3, 39 bases, with the frame set at the first base. V lost 7 bases and J lost 7 bases, and the count of bases not matched to a germline gene is 10.

According to the study, the label for this sample's treatment or condition signals: allogeneic hematopoietic cell transplantation with graft depleted of TCRalphabeta T cells and CD19 B cells. TCRalphabeta/CD19-depleted allogeneic hematopoietic cell grafts were given to the transplant recipients, all of whom were children. The TCR originated in a girl under two years old with combined immunodeficiency, due to receive a stem cell transplant. Sequences were derived from PBMCs, sampled before TCRalphabeta/CD19-depleted stem cell transplant. This chain is built from TRBV29-1 and TRBJ1-1; 9 of the junction bases match TRBD1. This receptor carries the CDR3 CSAGDRVLGEAFF. The sequenced DNA: TGCAGCGCCGGGGACAGGGTTTTAGGTGAAGCTTTCTTT.